This T cell receptor beta chain derives from a study of T cells after yellow fever vaccination. Overall study: Each low-cell-number fraction was prepared by means of SMART-Seq v4 Ultra Low Input.

Trimming cost V 6 bases and J 2 bases; bases outside gene matches: 12. Per germline, CDR1 MNHNS and CDR2 SASEGT. CDR3 length: 18 amino acids. TCRdb itself ran the 5' RACE reads through MiXCR, one entry per CDR3 protein. Of 600,000 to 750,000 distinct CDR3 sequences in the sample, over 9% were seen once. The V gene is TRBV6-1, the J gene TRBJ2-5; 13 bases are a match to TRBD2. The source of this sequence is a man aged 25-40 years who received the YFV17D yellow fever vaccine. The specimen comprised PBMCs, sampled on the day of the yellow fever booster vaccination. The DNA for the CDR3 is TGTGCCAGCAGCCGAGCTCGCCGGACTAGCGGGAGTCAAGAGACCCAGTACTTC. It encodes CASSRARRTSGSQETQYF.